The 26 T cell receptor beta chains below were found in one sample sequenced in a study of shared clonotypes between healthy human individuals (dated by TCRdb to about 2020). The library was built by means of the immunoSEQ multiplex PCR assay. TCRdb retrieved this table from immuneACCESS and kept in-frame rearrangements only. Not all clones are present; in checked studies, unresolved V genes account for under half, and no reason is known for the remainder. The sample yields 100,000 to 120,000 clones; around 66% were counted once. Of the sample, 20% to 25% is held by the ten largest clones. The material sequenced was memory CD8+ T cells sorted from blood. This specimen's cell subset or site label, per the study, means: CD45RO+ cells pooled with CCR7-negative TemRA cells. The receptors stem from a woman younger than 45 in good health.

This rearrangement joins TRBV10-3 to TRBJ2-7; possibly TRBD1 for D (6 bases). CDR1 and CDR2 (germline): ENHRY, SYGVKD. Between the trimmed V and J ends, which lost 1 base and 0 bases, there was a span of 13 bases. The CDR3 totals 16 residues. In DNA form, the CDR3 reads TGTGCCATCAGTGAGTACAGGGTAGCCTTCTCCTACGAGCAGTACTTC. This codes for CAISEYRVAFSYEQYF.

Notes on this clone: Different DNA sequences within this sample yield the same CDR3. The genes are TRBV25-1 and TRBJ1-5, with D perhaps matching TRBD1 (5 bases). This CDR3 spans 14 amino acids. Germline loops: CDR1 MGHDK, CDR2 SYGVNS. Between the trimmed V and J ends, which lost 4 bases and 1 base, there was a span of 8 bases. The CDR3 is CASSGDGSNQPQHF. CDR3 coding DNA: TGTGCCAGCAGTGGGGACGGGAGCAATCAGCCCCAGCATTTT.

The chain uses TRBV19 and TRBJ2-7; D remains ambiguous. CDR1 LNHDA and CDR2 SQIVND come from the germline V gene (reference sequence). CDR3 length: 13 amino acids. Trimming left V 1 base short and J 5 bases short, with 9 bases between. CDR3 in amino acids: CASSIVKGHEQYF. CDR3 nucleotides: TGTGCCAGTAGTATAGTCAAGGGCCACGAGCAGTACTTC.

The chain joins TRBV20-1 to TRBJ2-5, with D hard to call. The better agreement between TRBJ2-7 and the DNA end casts doubt on the J call. Germline V lookup: CDR1 DFQATT, CDR2 SNEGSKA (reference sequence). The CDR3 has 11 residues. The CDR3 region is CSARSPYEQYF. The CDR3 bases are TGCAGTGCTAGAAGCCCTTACGAGCAGTACTTC.

This clone appeared a few times. The J gene is TRBJ1-1, the V gene TRBV19; 9 bases align to TRBD1. The CDR3 runs to 13 residues. CDR1 and CDR2 from the germline V gene are LNHDA and SQIVND (reference sequence). V trimming: 10 bases; J trimming: 0 bases; junction bases outside the gene matches: 3. The CDR3 DNA reads TGTGCCACCGGGACAGGGATGAACACTGAAGCTTTCTTT. Residues: CATGTGMNTEAFF. Full variable domain (missing parts from reference TRBV19 and TRBJ1-1): DGGITQSPKYLFRKEGQNVTLSCEQNLNHDAMYWYRQDPGQGLRLIYYSQIVNDFQKGDIAEGYSVSREKKESFPLTVTSAQKNPTAFYLCATGTGMNTEAFFGQGTRLTVV.

This clone was observed a few times. This rearrangement joins TRBV19 to TRBJ2-7, with D perhaps matching TRBD1 (6 bases). The CDR3 consists of 13 residues. Trimming left V 5 bases short and J 3 bases short, with 11 bases between. Per the germline V gene, CDR1 is LNHDA and CDR2 is SQIVND (reference sequence). The CDR3 DNA follows: TGTGCCAGTAGTTCCCAGGGGCTCTACGAGCAGTACTTC. Translated: CASSSQGLYEQYF. Full variable domain (remainder filled in from reference TRBV19 and TRBJ2-7): DGGITQSPKYLFRKEGQNVTLSCEQNLNHDAMYWYRQDPGQGLRLIYYSQIVNDFQKGDIAEGYSVSREKKESFPLTVTSAQKNPTAFYLCASSSQGLYEQYFGPGTRLTVT.

The gene calls are TRBV4-1 and TRBJ2-2; D may be TRBD2 (6 bases). Germline values: CDR1 MGHRA, CDR2 YSYEKL. V was cut by 0 bases and J by 0 bases, with 8 bases left in between. The CDR3 is 16 residues long. The CDR3 reads CASSQDGGPNTGELFF. The CDR3 DNA follows: TGCGCCAGCAGCCAAGACGGAGGGCCGAACACCGGGGAGCTGTTTTTT.

V is TRBV15 and J is TRBJ1-1; D is unclear. This CDR3 is built from 22 residues. The V end lost 3 bases, the J end lost 3 bases, and 35 bases lay between the germline ends. CDR1 and CDR2 (germline): LNHNV, YYDKDF (reference sequence). CDR3 sequence (DNA): TGTGCCACCAGCAGGAGACGAGGTTTCTCGAGTCTAAAATTTGGACTGTACACTGAAGCTTTCTTT. This codes for CATSRRRGFSSLKFGLYTEAFF.

The chain has TRBV6-6 and TRBJ1-3; D uncertain. The CDR3 runs 14 residues. The V gene lost 6 bases and the J gene lost 0 bases, with 9 bases spanning the gap. Germline V gene data show CDR1 as MNHNY and CDR2 as SVGAGI (reference sequence). The CDR3 DNA sequence: TGTGCCAGCAGGGCGTTGAGCTCTGGAAACACCATATATTTT. Translated, it gives CASRALSSGNTIYF.

The CDR3 loop is CASSSRGSSTYEQYF. In nucleotides, the CDR3 is TGTGCCAGCAGCTCCCGGGGTAGCTCTACCTACGAGCAGTACTTC. The J gene is TRBJ2-7, the V gene TRBV7-2; TRBD2 is a possible D gene (5 bases). The CDR3 is 15 residues long. The germline V gene has CDR1 SGHTA and CDR2 FQGNSA. The V and J ends lost 4 bases and 2 bases respectively, with 15 bases between them.

The genes are TRBV15 and TRBJ1-4, with TRBD1 matching 7 bases. The CDR3 is 15 amino acids. From germline, CDR1 is LNHNV and CDR2 YYDKDF (reference sequence). The V and J ends lost 3 bases and 7 bases, in that order; junction bases with no gene match: 8. The CDR3 DNA follows: TGTGCCACCAGCAGTATCGGGACAGCGCCTGAAAAACTGTTTTTT. Its translation is CATSSIGTAPEKLFF.

The gene calls are TRBV6-1 and TRBJ2-5, with TRBD2 matching over 7 bases. From germline, CDR1 is MNHNS and CDR2 SASEGT. The CDR3 is made up of 16 amino acids. Losses at the gene ends were 2 bases for V and 5 bases for J; bases not matched to a gene: 11. This CDR3 is CASSELDGGGGETQYF. CDR3 DNA sequence: TGTGCCAGCAGTGAATTGGATGGCGGGGGAGGGGAGACCCAGTACTTC.

The V gene is TRBV10-3, the J gene TRBJ2-3; the match to TRBD1 covers 11 bases. Germline trimming cut 7 bases from V and 3 bases from J; bases unmatched to any gene: 3. Per germline, CDR1 ENHRY and CDR2 SYGVKD. The CDR3 extends over 14 amino acids. This chain's CDR3 is CAITGTGGTDTQYF. The CDR3, as DNA: TGTGCCATCACCGGGACAGGGGGGACAGATACGCAGTATTTT.

V gene TRBV27 combines with J gene TRBJ1-1, with a tentative D call TRBD1 (6 bases). V lost 0 bases to trimming and J lost 5 bases, with 10 bases between them. In germline, CDR1 is MNHEY, CDR2 SMNVEV (reference sequence). The CDR3 totals 14 residues. CDR3 region: CASSLSGGLTEAFF. Written as DNA, the CDR3 is TGTGCCAGCAGTTTATCAGGGGGGTTAACTGAAGCTTTCTTT.

This clone was recorded only once. This chain uses TRBV9 with TRBJ2-7; D may be TRBD2 (6 bases). This CDR3 spans 15 amino acids. Looked up from germline, CDR1 is SGDLS and CDR2 is YYNGEE. Trimming removed 0 bases at V and 5 bases at J, with 15 bases between. This CDR3 reads CASSVGAGRGDEQYF. Written as DNA, the CDR3 is TGTGCCAGCAGCGTAGGGGCGGGGAGAGGTGACGAGCAGTACTTC.

The genes are TRBV4-1 and TRBJ1-4, with D unresolved. Trimming cost V 0 bases and J 7 bases, with 9 bases left between them. The CDR3 has 14 residues. Germline assignment: CDR1 MGHRA and CDR2 YSYEKL. CDR3 residues: CASSQDCIREKLFF. CDR3 DNA: TGCGCCAGCAGCCAAGATTGCATCCGTGAAAAACTGTTTTTT.

The chain has TRBV5-1 and TRBJ1-1, with TRBD1 as a possible D gene (6 bases). V was clipped by 4 bases and J by 5 bases, with 21 bases between them. The CDR3 totals 16 residues. From germline, CDR1 is SGHRS and CDR2 YFSETQ. CDR3 nucleotides: TGCGCCAGCAGCCCGACGCCCCGACAGGTCGGTACTGAAGCTTTCTTT. The encoded protein is CASSPTPRQVGTEAFF.

This clone was picked up a small number of times. This sequence joins TRBV4-1 and TRBJ1-4; no clear D. CDR3 size: 14 residues. Germline V gene data show CDR1 as MGHRA and CDR2 as YSYEKL. V was trimmed by 1 base and J by 6 bases, leaving 9 bases between them. The CDR3 DNA reads as TGCGCCAGCAGCCAAGGTTCACTGGATGAAAAACTGTTTTTT. The encoded protein is CASSQGSLDEKLFF.

This clone is a singleton in its sample. The rearrangement joins TRBV5-6 to TRBJ2-3; 10 bases line up with TRBD2. Trimming took 4 bases from V and 0 from J; bases not matched to a gene: 5. From germline, CDR1 is SGHDT and CDR2 YYEEEE. The CDR3 runs 16 residues. Here the CDR3 DNA reads TGTGCCAGCAGCCCAGGACTAGCGGCTAGCACAGATACGCAGTATTTT. Residues: CASSPGLAASTDTQYF.

J is TRBJ1-4 and V is TRBV20-1; weak D call: TRBD1 (6 bases). V was trimmed by 5 bases and J by 8 bases, leaving 9 bases between them. Germline V gene sequence: CDR1 DFQATT, CDR2 SNEGSKA (reference sequence). This CDR3 is built from 11 residues. The CDR3 sequence is CSAGTGEKLFF. In nucleotides, the CDR3 is TGCAGTGCTGGTACAGGGGAAAAACTGTTTTTT.

This chain links TRBV6-6 with TRBJ1-4, with 9 bases matching TRBD1. The V gene end was trimmed by 5 bases and the J gene end by 8 bases; junction bases not matched to a gene: 9. Germline V CDR1 and CDR2: MNHNY, SVGAGI (reference sequence). CDR3 length equals 15 residues. This CDR3 reads CASSARTGVEEKLFF. CDR3 coding DNA: TGTGCCAGCAGTGCAAGGACAGGGGTCGAGGAAAAACTGTTTTTT.

This chain joins TRBV5-1 and TRBJ2-7, with a tentative D call TRBD1 (5 bases). Trimming removed 2 bases at V and 3 bases at J, with 12 bases between. The CDR3 runs 14 residues. CDR1 SGHRS and CDR2 YFSETQ come from the germline V gene. The CDR3 DNA follows: TGCGCCAGCAGCTTAACAGGTGTGAACTACGAGCAGTACTTC. It specifies CASSLTGVNYEQYF.

The chain is built from TRBV27 and TRBJ2-7, with D unresolved. In germline, CDR1 is MNHEY, CDR2 SMNVEV (reference sequence). The CDR3 consists of 13 residues. Trimming took 6 bases from V and 2 from J, leaving 11 bases between them. The CDR3 loop is CASSLGRTYEQYF. The CDR3 DNA is TGTGCCAGCAGCCTGGGCCGGACCTACGAGCAGTACTTC.

This clone has only a few counts. The chain uses TRBV12-5 and TRBJ2-1; D may be TRBD1 (8 bases). The germline V and J ends were trimmed by 1 base and 9 bases, with 31 bases remaining between them. Germline V gene sequence: CDR1 LGHNT, CDR2 FRNRAP. The length of the CDR3 is 20 residues. The CDR3 DNA reads as TGTGCTAGTGGTTTGGCCCTTCCTAGGACAGGGATCCTAGCGGCGGTTGAGCAGTTCTTC. Translation gives CASGLALPRTGILAAVEQFF.

The chain employs TRBV4-2 and TRBJ2-6; no definite D call. Trimming pared 0 bases from V and 2 bases from J, leaving 8 bases between. The germline V gene encodes CDR1 LGHNA and CDR2 YNFKEQ. The CDR3 is 16 residues long. CDR3 nucleotides: TGTGCCAGCAGCCAAGATAGTACGGCTGGGGCCAACGTCCTGACTTTC. Amino acid sequence: CASSQDSTAGANVLTF.

The gene calls are TRBV11-2 and TRBJ2-3; D is unclear. The germline CDR1 and CDR2 sequences are SGHAT and FQNNGV. The CDR3 runs 16 residues. Trimming cost V 3 bases and J 0 bases, with 13 bases left between them. This CDR3 is CASSFPRPVSTDTQYF. CDR3 in DNA: TGTGCCAGCAGCTTCCCACGGCCGGTGAGCACAGATACGCAGTATTTT.